This TCR beta chain was found in a study of naive and memory T cell subsets. This clonotype was seen many times. Antigen specificity is unknown. Treatment meaning: skin biopsy from PPD injection site in Mantoux-positive individual. The library had UMIs added by 3' ligation of an oligonucleotide to TCR cDNA. Study conclusions and caveats: Far more TCRs reportedly came from tuberculin skin test site biopsies. Tuberculin site TCR excess was interpreted as type IV hypersensitivity infiltration.

Amplification of ligated cDNA took four PCR rounds with SP2 and nested alpha and beta constant primers. Via MiXCR, TCRdb re-called the UMI-ligation and nested PCR reads, giving one row per CDR3 protein. This repertoire shows approximately 21,000 distinct CDR3 sequences, 4.5% to 7% found once; its top ten account for under 7.5%. This receptor was obtained from an adult in good health. The sequenced sample was skin, obtained from a tuberculin skin test site.

The CDR3 bases are TGTGCCAGCAGCTTAGGGGGCAGGTCCTACGAGCAGTACTTC. Encoded protein: CASSLGGRSYEQYF. The chain carries TRBV13 and TRBJ2-7; D unresolved. The CDR3 sequence is 14 residues long. Germline V gene sequence: CDR1 PRHDT, CDR2 FYEKMQ (reference sequence). Trimming took off 0 bases at V and 1 base at J, with 7 bases between the two ends.